Listed below are T cell receptor beta chains from one sample, sequenced in a study of immune heterogeneity within non-small cell lung tumors. MiXCR was run by TCRdb on the multiplex PCR reads, yielding one entry per CDR3 protein. Here the sample spans some 15,000 distinct CDR3 sequences, 30% to 35% being singletons. Sequenced: lung tumor tissue. These TCRs come from a woman aged 50 to 60 with non-small cell lung cancer. Both conserved end residues are part of each CDR3. The D gene is left open where the match is weak. Rows may omit the clone size; those that give it use once, few, many or a size class.

j_call cdr3_length clone_size d_call v_call cdr3_nt cdr3_aa
TRBJ1-1 14 . . TRBV28 TGTGCCAGCAGTTTATACCCGGGGATCACTGAAGCTTTCTTT CASSLYPGITEAFF
TRBJ1-6 14 medium-sized . TRBV7-3 TGTGCCAGCAGCTTAACGGGCAGCTTTTCACCCCTCCACTTT CASSLTGSFSPLHF
TRBJ1-6 14 medium-sized . TRBV19 TGTGCCAGTAACTCGAAATCGACTACTTCACCCCTCCACTTT CASNSKSTTSPLHF
TRBJ2-1 16 many TRBD2 TRBV20-1 TGCAGTGCTATGGGACTAGCGGGAGGGATTTACAATGAGCAGTTCTTC CSAMGLAGGIYNEQFF
TRBJ1-5 12 few . TRBV28 TGTGCCAGCAGCTACAGACAAGGGGGAGGGCATTTT CASSYRQGGGHF
TRBJ2-7 14 many TRBD2 TRBV10-3 TGTGCCATCAGTGAGGGACTAGCGGGGTCCGAGCAGTACTTC CAISEGLAGSEQYF
TRBJ2-7 11 many . TRBV7-9 TGTGCCAGCAGCTTAACCTACGAGCAGTACTTC CASSLTYEQYF
TRBJ2-6 15 . . TRBV19 TGTCCCAGTAGTGTCAGCGGGTCCGGGGCTAACGTCCTGACTTTC CPSSVSGSGANVLTF
TRBJ1-6 14 . . TRBV7-9 TGTGCCAGCAGCTCCATGGAGGGACGCAGCGAATTCCACTTT CASSSMEGRSEFHF
TRBJ2-5 15 . . TRBV24-1 TGTGCCACCAGTGATTTCGACATGGGCCAAGAGACCCAGTACTTC CATSDFDMGQETQYF
TRBJ2-1 14 medium-sized TRBD2 TRBV28 TGTGCCAGCAGGTCGGGACTAGCGGGGGGAAGGGTGTTCTTC CASRSGLAGGRVFF
TRBJ2-6 16 many . TRBV9 TGTGCCAGCAGCGTGGGTTTGGGCTCTGGGGCCAACGTCCTGACTTTC CASSVGLGSGANVLTF
TRBJ2-7 15 many TRBD1 TRBV5-4 TGTGCCAGCAGCGCTGGGACAGGGAACTACTACGAGCAGTACTTC CASSAGTGNYYEQYF
TRBJ2-5 14 few TRBD2 TRBV2 TGTGCCAGCAGGCGTACTAGCGGGGGGGAGACCCAGTACTTC CASRRTSGGETQYF
TRBJ2-5 17 few TRBD1 TRBV10-3 TGTGCCACCCAATTGCGTCGCGGACAGGGACAGGCAGAGACCCAGTACTTC CATQLRRGQGQAETQYF
TRBJ2-1 13 many TRBD2 TRBV30 TGTGCCTGGAGTGACGGGACTAGAACAGAGCAGTTCTTC CAWSDGTRTEQFF
TRBJ1-6 18 medium-sized . TRBV28 TGTGCCAGCAGGTTGCTAGGGGGAGGGGGTTCCTATAATTCACCCCTCCACTTT CASRLLGGGGSYNSPLHF
TRBJ1-4 15 medium-sized . TRBV28 TGTGCCAGCAGAAAGACACCGGCAACTAATGAAAAACTGTTTTTT CASRKTPATNEKLFF
TRBJ1-2 14 . TRBD1 TRBV12-3/TRBV12-4 TGTGCCAGCACCTCGACAGGGGCTGTCTATGGCTACACCTTC CASTSTGAVYGYTF
TRBJ2-5 15 few . TRBV11-2 TGTGCCAGCAGCTTAGAATGGCAGGGTAGAGAGACCCAGTACTTC CASSLEWQGRETQYF
TRBJ1-2 13 medium-sized . TRBV14 TGTGCCAGCAGCCAAGTTTTCCAGGGTGACTACACCTTC CASSQVFQGDYTF
TRBJ1-2 15 few TRBD1 TRBV27 TGTGCCATCAGTTTATTACCAGGGGGCGCGAATGGCTACACCTTC CAISLLPGGANGYTF
TRBJ2-3 15 many . TRBV6-5 TGTGCCAGCAGTTACGCTAGCCCTCACACAGATACGCAGTATTTT CASSYASPHTDTQYF
TRBJ2-2 14 many . TRBV19 TGTGCCAGTAGTATCGGGGTTAGGACCGGGGAGCTGTTTTTT CASSIGVRTGELFF
TRBJ1-4 15 many . TRBV5-4 TGTGCCAGCAGCTTGGAGGGAAAGGGAGGTGAAAAACTGTTTTTT CASSLEGKGGEKLFF
TRBJ2-1 18 . TRBD1 TRBV28 TGTGCCAGCAGTTTAAGTTTTTCGGGACAGGCAACTTACAATGAGCAGTTCTTC CASSLSFSGQATYNEQFF
TRBJ2-5 15 . TRBD1 TRBV5-6 TGTGCCAGCAGCTTGGCCCGACAGGGGAACGGGACCCAGTACTTC CASSLARQGNGTQYF
TRBJ2-2 16 . . TRBV11-2 TGTGCCAGCAGCTTAGAGGGCAGGGGATATACCGGGGAGCTGTTTTTT CASSLEGRGYTGELFF
TRBJ1-1 13 many . TRBV5-1 TGCGCCAGCAGTTCTGGAAGGGGGATGGAAGCTTTCTTT CASSSGRGMEAFF
TRBJ1-6 17 . . TRBV19 TGTGCCAGTAGTACCGAGACCGCAAGCTCCTATAATTCACCCCTCCACTTT CASSTETASSYNSPLHF
TRBJ2-4 14 . . TRBV28 TGTGCCAGCAGTTTAGGGCTGGCCAAAAACATTCAGTACTTC CASSLGLAKNIQYF
TRBJ2-1 14 . . TRBV30 TGTGCCTGGAGTCGAGCGGAGGGGCAGGGCGAGCAGTTCTTC CAWSRAEGQGEQFF
TRBJ2-3 16 . . TRBV15 TGTGCCACCAGCAGAGATCGCTCCTCGAATCGGGATACGCAGTATTTT CATSRDRSSNRDTQYF
TRBJ2-7 15 many TRBD1 TRBV7-9 TGTGCCAGCAGCGACGGACAGGGACGTGAATACGAGCAGTACTTC CASSDGQGREYEQYF
TRBJ1-2 13 . . TRBV6-2/TRBV6-3 TGTGCCAGCACTCACAGCGCCGATCGAGGCTACACCTTC CASTHSADRGYTF
TRBJ1-5 14 few . TRBV5-1 TGCGCCAGCAGCCCGGGACACGCGGACCAGCCCCAGCATTTT CASSPGHADQPQHF
TRBJ2-1 15 many . TRBV19 TGTGCCACCCAAAATAGAGGGAGCTCCTACAATGAGCAGTTCTTC CATQNRGSSYNEQFF
TRBJ1-2 13 . . TRBV6-1 TGTGCCAGCAGTGAAAGGTTCTTCGGTGGCTACACCTTC CASSERFFGGYTF
TRBJ1-1 14 few . TRBV19 TGTGCCAGTAGTATTTTCAGCCAGAACACTGAAGCTTTCTTT CASSIFSQNTEAFF
TRBJ1-4 15 large TRBD1 TRBV4-1 TGCGCCAGCCAGGAAGGGGGCTTCGGAAATGAAAAACTGTTTTTT CASQEGGFGNEKLFF
TRBJ2-1 15 many TRBD1 TRBV25-1 TGTGCCAGCAGCTCAACGACAGGGGGCACGGATGAGCAGTTCTTC CASSSTTGGTDEQFF
TRBJ1-1 13 many TRBD1 TRBV10-3 TGTGCCACGGTACAGGGGCCGGAGACTGAAGCTTTCTTT CATVQGPETEAFF
TRBJ2-4 13 many . TRBV5-6 TGTGCCAGCAGCTCATTCCAATCCGGCATTCAGTACTTC CASSSFQSGIQYF
TRBJ2-1 16 many TRBD1 TRBV11-3 TGTGCCAGCAGCTTCTTAAGGGGGCCGAGGGGGCATGAGCAGTTCTTC CASSFLRGPRGHEQFF
TRBJ1-6 13 . . TRBV2 TGTGCCAGCACCGTGAAGGGTGGTTCACCCATCCACTTT CASTVKGGSPIHF
TRBJ1-5 15 many TRBD1 TRBV12-5 TGTGCTAGTGGTTCGACAGGGGGCGGCAATCAGCCCCAGCATTTT CASGSTGGGNQPQHF
TRBJ1-2 14 . . TRBV12-3/TRBV12-4 TGTGCCAGCAGAACAGGACCGCTGACTGCGGGCTACACCTTC CASRTGPLTAGYTF
TRBJ1-2 11 . . TRBV28 TGTGCCAGCAGTTACCCCTATGGCTACACCTTC CASSYPYGYTF
TRBJ2-7 12 . . TRBV5-1 TGCGCCAGCAGATTGTGGGGCGACGAGCAGTATTTC CASRLWGDEQYF
TRBJ2-7 12 . TRBD1 TRBV20-1 TGCAGTGCTCTGGGACAGGGCTACGAGCAGTACTTC CSALGQGYEQYF
TRBJ1-4 13 large TRBD1 TRBV20-1 TGCAGTGCTAACCGGGACAGGGGGCAAAAACTGTTTTTT CSANRDRGQKLFF
TRBJ1-6 15 medium-sized TRBD1 TRBV6-5 TGTGCCAGCAGTTACACGACAGGGGTCGATTCACCCCTCCACTTT CASSYTTGVDSPLHF
TRBJ2-3 12 many . TRBV27 TGTGCCAGCAGTCCCCTCGGGTATACGCAGTATTTT CASSPLGYTQYF
TRBJ1-4 14 many . TRBV12-3/TRBV12-4 TGTGCCAGCAGTTTCCAGGGGACGGATGAAAAACTGTTTTTT CASSFQGTDEKLFF
TRBJ2-4 14 . . TRBV5-5 TGTGCCAGCAGCTTGTACTCAGGGCAAAACATTCAGTACTTC CASSLYSGQNIQYF
TRBJ2-3 17 many . TRBV6-5 TGTGCCAGCAGTTACTCAAGGGGCCCAAGTAGCACAGATACGCAGTATTTT CASSYSRGPSSTDTQYF
TRBJ1-1 16 . . TRBV20-1 TGCAGTGCTTTAGACACCGGAGGGGTTCGGGACACTGAAGCTTTCTTT CSALDTGGVRDTEAFF
TRBJ2-5 15 many . TRBV10-2 TGCGCCAGCAGTGAGTCGGAGAGGGACGGGGAGACCCAGTACTTC CASSESERDGETQYF
TRBJ1-2 14 . . TRBV28 TGTGCCAGCAGTTTGTCCCGTACTACCGAGCGCTACACCTTC CASSLSRTTERYTF
TRBJ1-1 15 many TRBD1 TRBV2 TGTGCCAGCAGTGTGGACAGGATCCAAAGCACTGAAGCTTTCTTT CASSVDRIQSTEAFF